The TCR beta chain under discussion was sequenced for a study of blood T cell repertoires in COVID-19. Study-wide background: COVID-19 samples from acute and convalescent phases originated in the United States, Italy and Spain.

Here immunoSEQ multiplex PCR was the method, and the copy in TCRdb shows in-frame clones only, minus some. The sample records approximately 300,000 clones, around 86% being singletons. V lost 2 bases, J lost 0 bases, and 2 bases lay in between. The CDR3 is made up of 13 amino acids. CDR1 MDHEN and CDR2 SYDVKM come from the germline V gene. The receptor comes from a woman in her forties or fifties with acute or convalescent COVID-19. Sequencing used peripheral blood. The chain uses TRBV28 and TRBJ1-5; D unclear. CDR3: CASSLLSNQPQHF. CDR3 nucleotide sequence: TGTGCCAGCAGTTTACTTAGCAATCAGCCCCAGCATTTT.